This TCR beta chain derives from a study of cytomegalovirus exposure and HLA in healthy donors. Findings and caveats of the study: According to an earlier analysis, most TCR beta V segments yielded productive rearrangements about 87% or about 30% of the time.

This CDR3 comprises 13 residues. Trimming removed 9 bases from V and 8 bases from J; junction bases left unmatched: 10. Germline CDR1 LNHDA, CDR2 SQIVND (reference sequence). With 60 Vbeta and 13 Jbeta primers, the PCR was carried out. TCRdb keeps only in-frame clones here, not all; method: immunoSEQ multiplex PCR. The sample yields just over 150,000 clones, approximately 79% seen once. Worth noting for this clone: Its antigen is not known.

The chain carries TRBV19 and TRBJ1-2, with 9 bases identical to TRBD1. This clonotype was sampled from a woman in her fifties or sixties in good health and CMV-seropositive. Material for sequencing was PBMCs. In DNA, the CDR3 is TGTGCCAGCAATCCCGGGACAGGGTTGGGCTACACCTTC. The encoded protein is CASNPGTGLGYTF.